The TCR beta chain described here comes from a study of cytomegalovirus exposure and HLA in healthy donors. Study-wide results and limits: Overall, around 160 TCR beta chains were annotated as cytomegalovirus-associated.

The CDR3 is 11 residues long. Trimming stripped 4 bases from V and 4 bases from J, with 5 bases between. Looked up from germline, CDR1 is LNHNV and CDR2 is YYDKDF (reference sequence). Amplification used 60 Vbeta primers and 13 Jbeta primers. Clones were sequenced by immunoSEQ multiplex PCR, and TCRdb holds only the in-frame ones, with some missing. Among some 180,000 clones listed, over 80% were seen once. Points on this clone: Its antigen is not identified.

Sequencing input: PBMCs. The receptor's source is a girl between 5 and 17 years old in good health and CMV-seropositive. This chain connects TRBV15 to TRBJ2-7; no reliable D call. The CDR3 nucleotides read TGTGCCACCAGCAATCTATACGAGCAGTACTTC. This codes for CATSNLYEQYF.